The subject of this entry is one TCR beta chain. This may stem from a read error, because a much larger clone lies one nucleotide away. The data belong to a study of T cell repertoires in cytomegalovirus infection. Overall study: Based on public TCR beta signatures, there were indications of CMV infection and of a matching HLA type.

Each CDR3 protein gets one entry after TCRdb re-called the reads with MiXCR. The sample holds 150,000 to 160,000 distinct CDR3 sequences; roughly a quarter are singletons and the top ten take roughly 9.7%. This receptor was identified in a human donor in good health (CMV status not recorded). Some clones in this sample may be carry-over from other donors' samples. What was sequenced was PBMCs.

The CDR3 coding sequence is TGTGCCAGCACCCCGACTGGTCGGTACGAGCAGTACTTC. It is translated as CASTPTGRYEQYF. The rearrangement joins TRBV12-3 or TRBV12-4 to TRBJ2-7; D not certain. V was cut by 7 bases and J by 4 bases, with 14 bases left in between. This CDR3 region has 13 residues.